One sample yielded the 11 T cell receptor beta chains listed below, sequenced in a study of T cell responses to AZD1222 COVID-19 vaccine. Produced via immunoSEQ multiplex PCR; TCRdb's table is partial and in-frame only. This sample has about 140,000 clones; 80% to 90% occur once, and the top ten carry roughly 6%. The source was peripheral blood, collected on day 0 of AZD1222 vaccination. These receptors all come from an adult in good health.

The chain has TRBV7-2 and TRBJ2-3, with D possibly matching TRBD2 (6 bases). The CDR3 is made up of 15 amino acids. The V and J ends lost 5 bases and 2 bases respectively, with 14 bases between them. Germline CDR1 is SGHTA and CDR2 is FQGNSA. The CDR3, as DNA: TGTGCCAGCAGCCTCATTGCGGGATACACAGATACGCAGTATTTT. Protein: CASSLIAGYTDTQYF.

V is TRBV19 and J is TRBJ2-7; D ambiguous. V dropped 3 bases and J dropped 8 bases, with 8 bases sitting between them. Germline CDR1 is LNHDA and CDR2 is SQIVND (reference sequence). This CDR3 contains 11 residues. As DNA, the CDR3 is TGTGCCAGTAGTATCGAGCGCAAGCAGTACTTC. This sequence encodes CASSIERKQYF.

This chain links TRBV7-6 with TRBJ2-3; the match to TRBD2 covers 8 bases. With 3 bases clipped from V and 4 bases from J, the junction kept 9 bases outside the gene matches. CDR3 size: 16 residues. The germline V gene encodes CDR1 SGHVS and CDR2 FNYEAQ. The CDR3 DNA reads as TGTGCCAGCAGCTTCCCTGCGAGCGGGAGCCCAGATACGCAGTATTTT. Its protein is CASSFPASGSPDTQYF.

This chain joins TRBV12-5 and TRBJ2-2, with D maybe TRBD1 (5 bases). In germline, CDR1 is LGHNT, CDR2 FRNRAP. The CDR3 contains 14 residues. With 6 bases removed from V and 0 bases from J, the gap between germline ends came to 8 bases. In DNA form, the CDR3 reads TGTGCTAGTGGGAAGACAGCGAACACCGGGGAGCTGTTTTTT. The encoded protein is CASGKTANTGELFF.

The chain has TRBV24-1 and TRBJ2-1; TRBD2 matches at 9 bases. V lost 0 bases, J lost 6 bases, and 2 bases stayed unmatched. This CDR3 comprises 15 residues. The germline V gene encodes CDR1 KGHDR and CDR2 SFDVKD. CDR3 sequence reads: CATSDLLAGLNEQFF. The CDR3 bases are TGTGCCACCAGTGATTTGCTAGCGGGGCTCAATGAGCAGTTCTTC.

This chain connects TRBV28 to TRBJ2-7; D is unresolved. Germline V gene lookup returns CDR1 MDHEN and CDR2 SYDVKM. Trimming pared 4 bases from V and 0 bases from J, leaving 10 bases between. This CDR3 comprises 14 residues. In DNA, the CDR3 is TGTGCCAGCAGTTCACCGGGTTCCTCCTACGAGCAGTACTTC. Protein product: CASSSPGSSYEQYF.

V gene TRBV5-4 combines with J gene TRBJ1-6, with 7 bases lining up with TRBD1. The CDR3 loop spans 18 amino acids. The trim removed 1 base at V and 10 bases at J, leaving 17 bases unmatched. The germline V gene encodes CDR1 SGHNT and CDR2 YYREEE (reference sequence). As DNA, the CDR3 is TGTGCCAGCAGCTTGTTTTTCGGGGGACAGCTTCATTCCTCACCCCTCCACTTT. This codes for CASSLFFGGQLHSSPLHF.

The V gene is TRBV25-1, the J gene TRBJ2-6; no clear D. Deletions cut 4 bases from V and 2 bases from J, with 6 bases between. The germline gives CDR1 MGHDK, CDR2 SYGVNS. CDR3 length: 14 residues. CDR3 amino acids: CASSVGTGANVLTF. CDR3 DNA sequence: TGTGCCAGCAGTGTGGGTACTGGGGCCAACGTCCTGACTTTC.

The chain is built from TRBV4-3 and TRBJ1-5; a weak D match, TRBD1 (5 bases). Germline CDR1 and CDR2: LGHNA and YSLEER. This CDR3 has 15 amino acids. The germline V and J ends were trimmed by 1 base and 6 bases, with 13 bases remaining between them. CDR3 DNA: TGCGCCAGCAGCCAAGCCACCAGGGTTGGTCAGCCCCAGCATTTT. Residues: CASSQATRVGQPQHF.

The chain recombines TRBV5-6 with TRBJ2-2; D ambiguous. CDR3 size: 14 residues. CDR1 and CDR2 from the germline V gene are SGHDT and YYEEEE. V lost 0 bases to trimming and J lost 1 base, with 4 bases between them. This chain's CDR3 is CASSLGVNTGELFF. The DNA for the CDR3 is TGTGCCAGCAGCTTGGGCGTGAACACCGGGGAGCTGTTTTTT.

The chain uses TRBV30 and TRBJ1-4, with D possibly matching TRBD1 (6 bases). Trimming took off 1 base at V and 12 bases at J, with 21 bases between the two ends. Germline CDR1 GTSNPN, CDR2 SVGIG (reference sequence). The length of the CDR3 is 15 residues. The CDR3 here is CAWSGLGTKGRELFF. In DNA form, the CDR3 reads TGTGCCTGGAGTGGCCTCGGGACAAAGGGGAGGGAACTGTTTTTT.